This record concerns one T cell receptor beta chain sequence. The antigen remains unidentified. Produced via immunoSEQ multiplex PCR; TCRdb's table is partial and in-frame only. The sample records approximately 110,000 clones, around 89% being singletons. The source of the sample is a study of identifying expanded T cells in peripheral blood. General study findings and limits: Differentially abundant clones: 1 to 1.5 between replicates, just under 17 at about 13 days, approximately 18 at four.

This CDR3 comprises 14 residues. Germline CDR1 is LNHDA and CDR2 is SQIVND (reference sequence). With 2 bases clipped from V and 6 bases from J, the junction kept 3 bases outside the gene matches. The sequenced material came from blood. The receptor's source is a person between 18 and 75 years old in good health. This sequence joins TRBV19 and TRBJ2-7, with 11 bases identical to TRBD1. CDR3 loop: CASSISGTGGEQYF. The DNA of the CDR3 is TGTGCCAGTAGTATATCCGGGACAGGGGGCGAGCAGTACTTC.